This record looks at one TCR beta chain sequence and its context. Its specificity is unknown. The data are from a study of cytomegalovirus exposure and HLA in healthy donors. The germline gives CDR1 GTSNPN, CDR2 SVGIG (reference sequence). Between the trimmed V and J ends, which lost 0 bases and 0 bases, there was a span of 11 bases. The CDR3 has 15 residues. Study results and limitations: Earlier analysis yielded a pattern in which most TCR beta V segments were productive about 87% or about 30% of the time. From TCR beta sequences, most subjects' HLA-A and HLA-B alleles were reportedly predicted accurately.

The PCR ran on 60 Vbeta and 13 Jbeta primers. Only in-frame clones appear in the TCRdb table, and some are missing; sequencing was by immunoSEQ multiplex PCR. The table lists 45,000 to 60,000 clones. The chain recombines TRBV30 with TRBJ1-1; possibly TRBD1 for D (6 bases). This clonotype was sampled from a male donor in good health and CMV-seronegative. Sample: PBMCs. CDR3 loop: CAWSVPDRLNTEAFF. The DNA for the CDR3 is TGTGCCTGGAGTGTACCCGACAGGTTGAACACTGAAGCTTTCTTT.